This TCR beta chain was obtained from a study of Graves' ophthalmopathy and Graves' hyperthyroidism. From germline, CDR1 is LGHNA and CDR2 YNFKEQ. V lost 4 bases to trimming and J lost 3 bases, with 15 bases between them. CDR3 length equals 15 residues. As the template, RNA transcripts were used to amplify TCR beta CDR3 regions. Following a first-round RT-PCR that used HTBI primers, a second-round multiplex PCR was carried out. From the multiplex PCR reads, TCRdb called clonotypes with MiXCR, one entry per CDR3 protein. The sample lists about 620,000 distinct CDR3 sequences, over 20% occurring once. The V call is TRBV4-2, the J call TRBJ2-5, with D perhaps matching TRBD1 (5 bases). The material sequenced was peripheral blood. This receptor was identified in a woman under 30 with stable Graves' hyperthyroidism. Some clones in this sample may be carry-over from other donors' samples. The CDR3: CASSPSRGWEETQYF. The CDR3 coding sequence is TGTGCCAGCAGCCCATCAAGGGGATGGGAAGAGACCCAGTACTTC.